The T cell receptor (beta chain) under discussion was sequenced for a study of cytomegalovirus exposure and HLA in healthy donors. Study at large: The 120 validation repertoires were reported in a later analysis to have been generated on the same platform as the approximately 700 first-cohort repertoires.

With respect to this clone: Its antigen is undetermined.

Findings and caveats of the study: The classifier reportedly diagnosed cytomegalovirus status with high specificity and sensitivity. TCR beta chains numbering some 150 were designated cytomegalovirus-associated. Under in vitro conditions, a few CMV-associated chains were confirmed as specific for CMV antigens.

CDR3 length: 16 residues. The V gene's germline CDR1 is KGHSH and CDR2 LQKENI. V lost 3 bases and J 0 bases, leaving 12 bases between the germline ends. Profiled with immunoSEQ multiplex PCR; TCRdb holds only in-frame clones, not every one. The table shows roughly 300,000 clones, with roughly 88% occurring only once. The sequenced sample consisted of PBMCs. The sequence derives from a woman aged 18-29 years in good health and CMV-seronegative. The chain combines TRBV18 with TRBJ1-5; D remains ambiguous. The CDR3 nucleotides read TGTGCCAGCTCACCGGTCGCAGGCGATAGCAATCAGCCCCAGCATTTT. The encoded protein is CASSPVAGDSNQPQHF.